The next 17 T cell receptor beta chains were all read from a single sample in a study of OX40 agonist ivuxolimab in advanced cancers. Measured with immunoSEQ multiplex PCR; TCRdb has only the in-frame clones, and not every one. Of roughly 100,000 clones in the sample, less than 95% were seen once. The sequences come from CD4+ or CD8+ T cells sorted from blood, collected in a trial of the OX40 agonist ivuxolimab. The receptors derive from an adult with an advanced solid tumor such as melanoma, head and neck, liver or kidney cancer.

The CDR3 loop is CASSFLLTGGEGYTF. CDR3 bases: TGTGCCAGCAGTTTCTTACTGACAGGGGGCGAAGGCTACACCTTC. The rearrangement uses TRBV6-1 and TRBJ1-2, with TRBD1 matching over 10 bases. The CDR3 spans 15 residues. CDR1 is MNHNS, CDR2 SASEGT, per germline. Unmatched junction bases numbered 11, after V lost 5 bases and J lost 8 bases.

This chain uses TRBV10-2 with TRBJ2-4, with 8 bases that match TRBD2. V lost 8 bases and J lost 8; bases outside the gene matches: 5. CDR1 and CDR2 (germline): WSHSY, SAAADI. The CDR3 length is 12 residues. CDR3 region: CASEGLEDIQYF. Here the CDR3 DNA reads TGCGCCAGCGAGGGACTAGAGGACATTCAGTACTTC.

J is TRBJ1-2 and V is TRBV4-3, with 8 positions matching TRBD1. The CDR3 contains 14 residues. Germline-derived CDR1 and CDR2 are LGHNA and YSLEER. Trimming cost V 4 bases and J 2 bases; bases outside gene matches: 3. The CDR3 protein is CASSPTGANYGYTF. CDR3 bases: TGCGCCAGCAGCCCGACAGGGGCGAACTATGGCTACACCTTC.

This clone was seen a handful of times. The chain employs TRBV4-3 and TRBJ2-7; tentatively, D is TRBD2 (6 bases). Trimming removed 0 bases from V and 6 bases from J, with 24 bases in between. Germline CDR1 reads LGHNA; CDR2 reads YSLEER. This CDR3 is built from 18 residues. CDR3 protein: CASSQDLAGRYEVVEQYF. The CDR3 nucleotides read TGCGCCAGCAGCCAAGATTTGGCAGGGAGGTATGAAGTGGTCGAGCAGTACTTC.

This rearrangement joins TRBV4-1 to TRBJ1-4, with D hard to call. V lost 1 base and J lost 0, with 6 bases in between. CDR1 is MGHRA, CDR2 YSYEKL, per germline. This CDR3 is 15 amino acids long. CDR3 sequence: CASSQAPATNEKLFF. The CDR3 bases are TGCGCCAGCAGCCAAGCACCGGCAACTAATGAAAAACTGTTTTTT.

V gene TRBV6-1 combines with J gene TRBJ2-7; the D gene is possibly TRBD1 (6 bases). The CDR3 length is 15 residues. Trimming removed 4 bases at V and 4 bases at J, with 17 bases between. Germline V CDR1 and CDR2: MNHNS, SASEGT. CDR3 protein: CASSGLDRLIYEQYF. Written as DNA, the CDR3 is TGTGCCAGCAGTGGGCTTGACAGGCTAATTTACGAGCAGTACTTC.

The chain joins TRBV7-2 to TRBJ2-5; TRBD1 matches 9 bases. The length of the CDR3 is 14 residues. V was pared by 6 bases and J by 5 bases, with 7 bases of the junction left unmatched. Germline V lookup: CDR1 SGHTA, CDR2 FQGNSA. This chain's CDR3 is CASSLTGGRETQYF. CDR3 DNA: TGTGCCAGCAGTTTAACAGGGGGCAGGGAGACCCAGTACTTC.

V and J are TRBV7-8 and TRBJ1-6; D is possibly TRBD1 (5 bases). The CDR3 is made up of 16 amino acids. From germline, CDR1 is SGHVS and CDR2 FQNEAQ. Trimming stripped 1 base from V and 7 bases from J, with 14 bases between. CDR3 DNA sequence: TGTGCCAGCAGCTTAGGTCTTCCAGGGTGGAATTCACCCCTCCACTTT. Amino acids: CASSLGLPGWNSPLHF.

In the case of this clone: Germline is not matched at one junction end, which may reflect a read error. The V gene is TRBV7-7, the J gene TRBJ2-3; D may be TRBD2 (7 bases). CDR1 is SSHAT, CDR2 FNYEAQ, per germline (reference sequence). This CDR3 has 16 amino acids. The CDR3 region is CASSLGRGGLADTQYF. CDR3 DNA: TGTGCTAGCAGCTTAGGAAGGGGGGGCTTGGCAGATACGCAGTATTTT.

This chain links TRBV27 with TRBJ2-2, with D uncertain. Trimming shortened V by 1 base and J by 6 bases, and 3 bases separated the two germline ends. Germline CDR1 is MNHEY and CDR2 is SMNVEV (reference sequence). The CDR3 extends over 12 amino acids. The CDR3 sequence: CASSLYPGELFF. In DNA form, the CDR3 reads TGTGCCAGCAGTTTATACCCCGGGGAGCTGTTTTTT.

V is TRBV7-2 and J is TRBJ1-2, with 8 positions matching TRBD1. The V gene's germline CDR1 is SGHTA and CDR2 FQGNSA. V was clipped by 1 base and J by 8 bases; unmatched bases: 6. CDR3 size: 14 residues. DNA for the CDR3: TGTGCCAGCAGCTTAGTGACAGGGGCGGAGGGCTACACCTTC. Translated, it gives CASSLVTGAEGYTF.

This chain uses TRBV12-2 with TRBJ2-7; the table calls TRBD1, which could not be checked here. TRBV12-2 is termed a pseudogene. This CDR3 contains 16 residues. CDR3 protein: CASRFRDSRISYEQYF. CDR3 DNA: TGTGCAAGTCGCTTCCGGGACAGCAGGATATCCTACGAGCAGTACTTC.

The V and J genes are TRBV15 and TRBJ2-5; the D gene is possibly TRBD1 (7 bases). This CDR3 region has 17 residues. Trimming took off 1 base at V and 5 bases at J, with 20 bases between the two ends. Per the germline V gene, CDR1 is LNHNV and CDR2 is YYDKDF (reference sequence). CDR3 loop: CATSRGKTSTGRETQYF. The CDR3 bases are TGTGCCACCAGCAGAGGGAAAACATCGACAGGGAGGGAGACCCAGTACTTC. The complete variable domain, with remaining parts taken from reference TRBV15 and TRBJ2-5, reads DAMVIQNPRYQVTQFGKPVTLSCSQTLNHNVMYWYQQKSSQAPKLLFHYYDKDFNNEADTPDNFQSRRPNTSFCFLDIRSPGLGDTAMYLCATSRGKTSTGRETQYFGPGTRLLVL.

The V and J genes are TRBV7-3 and TRBJ2-3; 11 nucleotides agree with TRBD2. V was pared by 3 bases and J by 4 bases, with 0 bases of the junction left unmatched. Germline values: CDR1 SGHTA, CDR2 FQGTGA. The CDR3 totals 14 residues. The CDR3 region has the DNA TGTGCCAGCAGCTTTAGCGGGGGGGCAGATACGCAGTATTTT. Encoded protein: CASSFSGGADTQYF.

At least ten counts were recorded for this clone. The V and J genes are TRBV19 and TRBJ1-4, with a tentative D call TRBD1 (5 bases). The CDR3 runs to 13 residues. The V gene's germline CDR1 is LNHDA and CDR2 SQIVND (reference sequence). Trimming removed 4 bases at V and 12 bases at J, with 15 bases between. The CDR3 protein is CASSTRQWGELFF. CDR3 bases: TGTGCCAGTAGTACCCGACAATGGGGGGAACTGTTTTTT.

The gene calls are TRBV7-2 and TRBJ1-1, with no clear D. There are 13 residues in the CDR3. V lost 5 bases and J 4 bases, leaving 11 bases between the germline ends. CDR1 SGHTA and CDR2 FQGNSA come from the germline V gene. The DNA for the CDR3 is TGTGCCAGCAGCGAGGCTGTGGGCACTGAAGCTTTCTTT. Its translation is CASSEAVGTEAFF.

CDR3 in DNA: TGCGCCAGCTTTAGCGGGGGGGCTGAATCCTACAATGAGCAGTTCTTC. Its translation is CASFSGGAESYNEQFF. This sequence joins TRBV5-1 and TRBJ2-1, with 11 bases identical to TRBD2. The CDR3 has 16 residues. Germline CDR1 reads SGHRS; CDR2 reads YFSETQ. V was pared by 7 bases and J by 1 base, with 7 bases of the junction left unmatched.